These 26 T cell receptor beta chains came from one sample sequenced in a study of blood T cell repertoires in COVID-19. Libraries were prepared by immunoSEQ multiplex PCR; TCRdb keeps only in-frame clonotypes and omits some of them. Here the sample spans 430,000 or so clones, over 85% being singletons. The sample taken for sequencing was peripheral blood. These receptors came from a man between 18 and 29 years old with COVID-19, enrolled during active disease.

The chain is built from TRBV28 and TRBJ1-2; D is unclear. The V and J ends lost 2 bases and 2 bases respectively, with 15 bases between them. Germline CDR1 MDHEN, CDR2 SYDVKM. The length of the CDR3 is 16 residues. The CDR3: CASSLGGNYKNYGYTF. CDR3 in DNA: TGTGCCAGCAGTTTAGGAGGGAACTATAAAAACTATGGCTACACCTTC.

The gene calls are TRBV18 and TRBJ1-3; D is perhaps TRBD1 (6 bases). Trimming left V 3 bases short and J 8 bases short, with 14 bases between. The germline CDR1 and CDR2 sequences are KGHSH and LQKENI. The CDR3 length is 14 residues. CDR3 bases: TGTGCCAGCTCACCGGACAGCAAAGCGGACACCATATATTTT. Protein product: CASSPDSKADTIYF.

This chain connects TRBV9 to TRBJ1-2; tentative D call: TRBD1 (5 bases). Germline V gene data show CDR1 as SGDLS and CDR2 as YYNGEE. This CDR3 comprises 17 residues. V lost 4 bases, J lost 4 bases, and 23 bases lay in between. The CDR3 nucleotides read TGTGCCAGCAGCCCCCGGGGGGACGCAGGCAGTCTCTATGGCTACACCTTC. This gives the protein CASSPRGDAGSLYGYTF.

DNA of the CDR3: TGTGCCAGTAGTATCACGCTAGCCGGACGAGGTGAGCAGTTCTTC. It translates to CASSITLAGRGEQFF. This rearrangement joins TRBV19 to TRBJ2-1; possibly TRBD2 for D (5 bases). Looked up from germline, CDR1 is LNHDA and CDR2 is SQIVND (reference sequence). V lost 3 bases and J 9 bases, leaving 18 bases between the germline ends. There are 15 residues in the CDR3.

The V gene is TRBV25-1, the J gene TRBJ2-6, with D unresolved. V dropped 4 bases and J dropped 2 bases, with 3 bases sitting between them. Germline CDR1 MGHDK, CDR2 SYGVNS. The CDR3 has 13 amino acids. CDR3 nucleotides: TGTGCCAGCAGTGTCACTGGGGCCAACGTCCTGACTTTC. This codes for CASSVTGANVLTF.

This sequence joins TRBV19 and TRBJ1-5, with 7 bases lining up with TRBD1. Trimming removed 7 bases from V and 0 bases from J; junction bases left unmatched: 6. CDR1 is LNHDA and CDR2 is SQIVND in the germline V gene (reference sequence). CDR3 length: 15 residues. The CDR3 sequence: CASTRQGYSNQPQHF. The CDR3 DNA is TGTGCCAGTACCCGACAGGGTTATAGCAATCAGCCCCAGCATTTT.

The genes are TRBV5-1 and TRBJ1-1, with 9 bases matching TRBD1. CDR3 length: 15 amino acids. With V trimmed by 3 bases and J by 5 bases, 8 bases remained unmatched. Germline V gives CDR1 SGHRS, CDR2 YFSETQ. CDR3 nucleotide sequence: TGCGCCAGCAGCTCGGGACAGGGTGTAGGAACTGAAGCTTTCTTT. Translating it yields CASSSGQGVGTEAFF. Full variable domain (remainder filled in from reference TRBV5-1 and TRBJ1-1): KAGVTQTPRYLIKTRGQQVTLSCSPISGHRSVSWYQQTPGQGLQFLFEYFSETQRNKGNFPGRFSGRQFSNSRSEMNVSTLELGDSALYLCASSSGQGVGTEAFFGQGTRLTVV.

CDR3 DNA sequence: TGCGCCAGCAGCCAAGCCAGGGGGGAGTACTATGGCTACACCTTC. Protein sequence: CASSQARGEYYGYTF. The chain recombines TRBV4-1 with TRBJ1-2; TRBD1 agrees at 7 bases. There are 15 residues in the CDR3. CDR1 and CDR2 from the germline V gene are MGHRA and YSYEKL. J gave up 3 bases and V 1 base, and 5 bases lay outside the gene matches.

This rearrangement joins TRBV7-9 to TRBJ1-5; 7 nucleotides align to TRBD1. Germline V gene sequence: CDR1 SEHNR, CDR2 FQNEAQ (reference sequence). The CDR3 is 15 amino acids. Trimming removed 4 bases from V and 7 bases from J; junction bases left unmatched: 10. CDR3 in amino acids: CASSSNHQGGQPQHF. The CDR3 bases are TGTGCCAGCAGCTCAAACCATCAGGGGGGACAGCCCCAGCATTTT.

The V and J genes are TRBV27 and TRBJ2-3, with TRBD2 matching over 14 bases. Germline assignment: CDR1 MNHEY and CDR2 SMNVEV (reference sequence). The CDR3 sequence is 15 residues long. V lost 5 bases and J lost 4; bases outside the gene matches: 2. The CDR3 is CASSGLAGGSDTQYF. For the CDR3, the DNA is TGTGCCAGCAGTGGACTAGCGGGAGGATCAGATACGCAGTATTTT.

The rearrangement uses TRBV12-3 or TRBV12-4 and TRBJ1-2; tentatively, D is TRBD1 (6 bases). Trimming stripped 6 bases from V and 8 bases from J, with 16 bases between. CDR3 length: 13 residues. The CDR3 nucleotides are TGTGCCAGCAGCCGCGTTCAGGGGAGAGGCTACACCTTC. Its translation is CASSRVQGRGYTF.

This clone was detected only once. This chain links TRBV7-6 with TRBJ2-1; 8 nucleotides line up with TRBD2. The CDR3 contains 15 residues. The junction had 7 bases not matched to a gene; V was cut back by 2 bases and J by 7 bases. Germline lookup yields CDR1 SGHVS and CDR2 FNYEAQ. DNA of the CDR3: TGTGCCAGCAGCTTAACTAGCGGAGCCTTTAATGAGCAGTTCTTC. Its protein is CASSLTSGAFNEQFF.

The chain couples TRBV2 to TRBJ2-2; possible D gene TRBD2, 6 bases. The CDR3 consists of 13 residues. Deletions cut 11 bases from V and 1 base from J, with 11 bases between. Germline CDR1 is SNHLY and CDR2 is FYNNEI. CDR3 DNA: TGTGCCGGGAGGAGCCTGAACACCGGGGAGCTGTTTTTT. Its translation: CAGRSLNTGELFF.

This clone was counted a few times. In nucleotides, the CDR3 is TGTGCCAGTAAACAGGGTCGCAATCAGCCCCAGCATTTT. It specifies CASKQGRNQPQHF. The gene calls are TRBV2 and TRBJ1-5, with D possibly TRBD1 on 6 matching bases. Germline CDR1 reads SNHLY; CDR2 reads FYNNEI. Deletions cut 9 bases from V and 2 bases from J, with 11 bases between. The CDR3 loop spans 13 amino acids. The full variable domain, with the rest looked up from reference TRBV2 and TRBJ1-5, is EPEVTQTPSHQVTQMGQEVILRCVPISNHLYFYWYRQILGQKVEFLVSFYNNEISEKSEIFDDQFSVERPDGSNFTLKIRSTKLEDSAMYFCASKQGRNQPQHFGDGTRLSIL.

The V gene is TRBV5-1, the J gene TRBJ2-2; 9 bases match TRBD2. The V and J ends lost 0 bases and 7 bases, in that order; junction bases with no gene match: 4. This CDR3 has 15 residues. From germline, CDR1 is SGHRS and CDR2 YFSETQ. CDR3 amino acids: CASSLEASGIGELFF. CDR3 nucleotide sequence: TGCGCCAGCAGCTTGGAGGCTAGCGGGATCGGGGAGCTGTTTTTT. Full variable domain (outside the CDR3, taken from reference TRBV5-1 and TRBJ2-2): KAGVTQTPRYLIKTRGQQVTLSCSPISGHRSVSWYQQTPGQGLQFLFEYFSETQRNKGNFPGRFSGRQFSNSRSEMNVSTLELGDSALYLCASSLEASGIGELFFGEGSRLTVL.

The gene calls are TRBV19 and TRBJ2-1; 8 nucleotides match TRBD2. CDR1 is LNHDA, CDR2 SQIVND, per germline (reference sequence). Germline trimming cut 5 bases from V and 2 bases from J; bases unmatched to any gene: 14. The CDR3 length is 18 residues. CDR3 residues: CASSPSVNAGGAYNEQFF. The CDR3 nucleotides read TGTGCCAGTAGTCCCTCCGTTAATGCGGGAGGCGCCTACAATGAGCAGTTCTTC.

This chain connects TRBV6-4 to TRBJ1-2, with TRBD1 identical over 9 bases. J was trimmed by 7 bases and V by 3 bases; bases with no gene match: 6. The CDR3 consists of 14 residues. Germline assignment: CDR1 MRHNA and CDR2 SNTAGT. CDR3 amino acids: CASSENRGLGGYTF. In DNA form, the CDR3 reads TGTGCCAGCAGTGAAAACAGGGGGCTTGGTGGCTACACCTTC.

This clone has more than one count but fewer than ten. The CDR3, as DNA: TGTGCCAGCAGTGAAACAACAGGGAGCTATGGCTACACCTTC. Its protein is CASSETTGSYGYTF. The chain recombines TRBV6-1 with TRBJ1-2; TRBD1 is a possible D gene (6 bases). The germline gives CDR1 MNHNS, CDR2 SASEGT. The ends were cut back, 2 bases at V and 4 bases at J, with 11 bases in the middle. The CDR3 is 14 residues long.

This rearrangement joins TRBV20-1 to TRBJ2-5; a weak D match, TRBD2 (5 bases). There are 12 residues in the CDR3. From germline, CDR1 is DFQATT and CDR2 SNEGSKA (reference sequence). V was shortened by 3 bases and J by 2 bases, with 7 bases between the two germline ends. CDR3: CSASGGQETQYF. The CDR3 DNA reads TGCAGTGCTAGTGGCGGGCAAGAGACCCAGTACTTC.

The gene calls are TRBV7-3 and TRBJ1-1; no firm D call. Germline V gene sequence: CDR1 SGHTA, CDR2 FQGTGA. The CDR3 is 13 amino acids. V was trimmed by 2 bases and J by 2 bases, leaving 6 bases between them. The CDR3 loop reads CASSLGSNTEAFF. CDR3 bases: TGTGCCAGCAGCTTAGGGAGCAACACTGAAGCTTTCTTT.

The chain uses TRBV19 and TRBJ1-1; unclear D gene. V lost 6 bases, J lost 8 bases, and 13 bases lay in between. This CDR3 is 12 amino acids long. The germline CDR1 and CDR2 sequences are LNHDA and SQIVND (reference sequence). CDR3 nucleotides: TGTGCCAGTAGCATCCGGGAGCTCGAAGCTTTCTTT. This codes for CASSIRELEAFF.

The chain employs TRBV30 and TRBJ2-2; TRBD2 might be the D (6 bases). The CDR3 loop spans 13 amino acids. The V gene's germline CDR1 is GTSNPN and CDR2 SVGIG (reference sequence). The V end lost 1 base, the J end lost 6 bases, and 9 bases lay between the germline ends. The CDR3 here is CAWSGRDPGELFF. DNA of the CDR3: TGTGCCTGGAGTGGGCGGGACCCCGGGGAGCTGTTTTTT. Together with reference TRBV30 and TRBJ2-2, the CDR3 gives the full variable domain: SQTIHQWPATLVQPVGSPLSLECTVEGTSNPNLYWYRQAAGRGLQLLFYSVGIGQISSEVPQNLSASRPQDRQFILSSKKLLLSDSGFYLCAWSGRDPGELFFGEGSRLTVL.

The V call is TRBV3-1 (or the pseudogene TRBV3-2), the J call TRBJ2-3; 8 bases fit TRBD2. The V gene's germline CDR1 is LGHDT and CDR2 YNNKEL (reference sequence). V trimming: 2 bases; J trimming: 6 bases; junction bases outside the gene matches: 4. The CDR3 runs to 14 residues. CDR3 DNA sequence: TGTGCCAGCAGCCAAAGCGGGAGAAGGGATACGCAGTATTTT. This gives the protein CASSQSGRRDTQYF.

V and J are TRBV24-1 and TRBJ2-1; 7 nucleotides match TRBD2. CDR1 is KGHDR and CDR2 is SFDVKD in the germline V gene. After removal of 4 bases from V and 7 bases from J, the junction contained 6 bases not matched to a gene. This CDR3 comprises 14 residues. The chain's CDR3 is CATSESGGRNEQFF. For the CDR3, the DNA is TGTGCCACCAGTGAATCGGGAGGTCGTAATGAGCAGTTCTTC.

The CDR3 loop is CASSSVPGQGSYEQYF. CDR3 nucleotide sequence: TGTGCCAGCAGCTCGGTCCCGGGACAGGGGTCCTACGAGCAGTACTTC. The V and J genes are TRBV7-9 and TRBJ2-7; 10 nucleotides line up with TRBD1. V dropped 4 bases and J dropped 1; count of bases not matched to a gene: 7. Germline V gene sequence: CDR1 SEHNR, CDR2 FQNEAQ (reference sequence). CDR3 length equals 16 residues.

The V gene is TRBV21-1, the J gene TRBJ2-7; the table's D call TRBD2 went unverified against the DNA. TRBV21-1 is annotated as a pseudogene. The CDR3 length is 15 residues. The DNA of the CDR3 is TGTGCCAGCAGTAAGAATCGGGAGAGCTCCTACGAGCAGTACTTC. Its translation: CASSKNRESSYEQYF.